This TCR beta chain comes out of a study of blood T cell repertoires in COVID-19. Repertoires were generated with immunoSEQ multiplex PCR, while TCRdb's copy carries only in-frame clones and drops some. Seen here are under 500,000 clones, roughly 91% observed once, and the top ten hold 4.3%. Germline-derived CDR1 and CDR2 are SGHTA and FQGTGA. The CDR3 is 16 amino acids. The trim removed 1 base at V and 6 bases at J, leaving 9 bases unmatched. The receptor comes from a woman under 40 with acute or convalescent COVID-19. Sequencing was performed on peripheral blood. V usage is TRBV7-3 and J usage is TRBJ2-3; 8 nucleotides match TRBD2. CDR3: CASSLSSGGARDTQYF. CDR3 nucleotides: TGTGCCAGCAGCTTAAGTTCCGGGGGGGCGCGGGATACGCAGTATTTT.